A single sample gave rise to the 20 T cell receptor beta chains below, sequenced in a study of glioma-infiltrating T cells. Using RNA template, CDR3s of TCR alpha and beta were amplified with iRepertoire arm-PCR. MiXCR, run by TCRdb on the multiplex PCR reads, gives a single entry per CDR3 protein. The sample holds over 100,000 distinct CDR3 sequences, around 25% seen once. Material: glioma tissue, nonneoplastic brain tissue, or PBMCs (not recorded which). Receptors originate from a human donor with low-grade glioma or glioblastoma, undergoing nonglioma brain surgery, or in good health (not recorded which).

The chain has TRBV30 and TRBJ1-1, with 8 bases lining up with TRBD1. The CDR3 loop spans 14 amino acids. Losses at the gene ends were 0 bases for V and 5 bases for J; bases not matched to a gene: 5. Germline assignment: CDR1 GTSNPN and CDR2 SVGIG (reference sequence). The CDR3 protein is CAWSVSRGLTEAFF. CDR3 DNA sequence: TGTGCCTGGAGTGTAAGCAGGGGGCTTACTGAAGCTTTCTTT.

This clonotype was observed many times. CDR3 nucleotide sequence: TGTGCCAGCAAACCGGGACAGGGGTCTCAGCCCCAGCATTTT. Amino acids: CASKPGQGSQPQHF. The rearrangement links TRBV2 to TRBJ1-5; 10 bases align to TRBD1. The V gene's germline CDR1 is SNHLY and CDR2 FYNNEI. J was trimmed by 6 bases and V by 7 bases; bases with no gene match: 6. The CDR3 has 14 residues.

The DNA for the CDR3 is TGCGCCAGCGGCAGGACAGAGGGTAATTCACCCCTCCACTTT. Encoded protein: CASGRTEGNSPLHF. The chain combines TRBV5-1 with TRBJ1-6; perhaps TRBD1 as D (6 bases). CDR3 length equals 14 residues. From germline, CDR1 is SGHRS and CDR2 YFSETQ. V was cut by 7 bases and J by 6 bases, with 14 bases left in between.

A note on this clonotype: At one boundary the junction diverges from the germline segment, which might be a read error. The chain is built from TRBV7-2 and TRBJ2-3; no firm D call. Germline CDR1 and CDR2: SGHTA and FQGNSA. This CDR3 is 13 amino acids long. The CDR3 bases are TGTGCCAGCAGCGCTAATGGCACAGATACGCAGTGTTTT. Translation: CASSANGTDTQCF.

This clonotype showed up many times. In nucleotides, the CDR3 is TGTGCCAGCAGCTGGGGGCTAGTAGGGCAGAGCTCTGGAAACACCATATATTTT. Translation gives CASSWGLVGQSSGNTIYF. The V and J genes are TRBV7-2 and TRBJ1-3, with a weak D call TRBD1 (6 bases). This CDR3 contains 18 residues. CDR1 is SGHTA, CDR2 FQGNSA, per germline. The germline V and J ends were trimmed by 4 bases and 0 bases, with 19 bases remaining between them.

This clonotype showed up many times. The chain couples TRBV29-1 to TRBJ2-7, with 10 positions matching TRBD1. Trimming cost V 6 bases and J 5 bases; bases outside gene matches: 4. The CDR3 contains 12 residues. Germline V lookup: CDR1 SQVTM, CDR2 ANQGSEA. This CDR3 is CSVWTGGNEQYF. The CDR3 bases are TGCAGCGTGTGGACAGGGGGAAACGAGCAGTACTTC.

Ten or more counts support this clonotype. V gene TRBV7-2 combines with J gene TRBJ1-2, with no clear D. With 3 bases removed from V and 8 bases from J, the gap between germline ends came to 10 bases. Looked up from germline, CDR1 is SGHTA and CDR2 is FQGNSA. The CDR3 is 12 residues long. The CDR3 sequence: CASSFSGVGYTF. The DNA of the CDR3 is TGTGCCAGCAGCTTCTCCGGAGTCGGCTACACCTTC.

This clonotype was recorded many times. A much larger clone differs by one base, so this may be a read error. The V gene is TRBV6-1, the J gene TRBJ2-3; D tentatively fits TRBD1 or TRBD2 (7 bases each). Germline V lookup: CDR1 MNHNS, CDR2 SASEGT. Trimming took off 6 bases at V and 4 bases at J, with 20 bases between the two ends. The CDR3 runs 16 residues. This CDR3 is CASRRQGRGDADTQYF. Written as DNA, the CDR3 is TGTGCCAGCAGAAGACAGGGACGGGGGGATGCAGATACGCAGTATTTT.

For this clonotype: Since no conserved phenylalanine or tryptophan closes the CDR3, a read error is the likely cause. No DNA is shown, since the ends of the CDR3 on it are uncertain; the CDR3 is the one TCRdb lists. The rearrangement uses TRBV6-1 and TRBJ1-3. Termini included, the CDR3 measures 13 amino acids. The germline V gene has CDR1 MNHNS and CDR2 SASEGT. The CDR3 spells CASQKDAGTPTYS.

Ten or more counts support this clonotype. J is TRBJ1-1 and V is TRBV18; 8 bases line up with TRBD1. Trimming removed 3 bases from V and 11 bases from J; junction bases left unmatched: 5. CDR1 is KGHSH and CDR2 is LQKENI in the germline V gene. CDR3 length: 12 amino acids. The CDR3 sequence is CASSPSDREAFF. CDR3 DNA sequence: TGTGCCAGCTCACCTTCGGACAGGGAGGCTTTCTTT.

The rearrangement joins TRBV12-3 or TRBV12-4 to TRBJ1-2; 7 bases map to TRBD1. The CDR3 has 16 amino acids. V lost 6 bases and J lost 3; bases outside the gene matches: 13. The CDR3 sequence: CASRSRSGRGDYGYTF. The CDR3 DNA reads TGTGCCAGCAGGAGTAGATCGGGCAGGGGGGACTATGGCTACACCTTC.

As regards this clonotype: This may arise from a read error, as a much more abundant clone is one base away. Because it lacks the conserved phenylalanine or tryptophan at the end, this CDR3 is likely a read error. V and J are TRBV9 and TRBJ1-1; maybe TRBD1 (6 bases). V lost 3 bases and J lost 4, with 10 bases in between. CDR1 and CDR2 from the germline V gene are SGDLS and YYNGEE. The CDR3 totals 13 residues. The CDR3 nucleotides read TGTGCCAGCAGCGAGGGGGGCATCACTGAAGCTTTCTAT. Translated: CASSEGGITEAFY.

The rearrangement joins TRBV30 to TRBJ2-3; 10 positions agree with TRBD2. Germline trimming cut 7 bases from V and 2 bases from J; bases unmatched to any gene: 6. The CDR3 runs 14 residues. Looked up from germline, CDR1 is GTSNPN and CDR2 is SVGIG (reference sequence). Written as DNA, the CDR3 is TGTGCCTCACCTCTAGCGGGAGTCACAGATACGCAGTATTTT. The encoded protein is CASPLAGVTDTQYF.

Of note for this clonotype: One end of the junction fails to match germline, which may point to a read error. The chain is built from TRBV6-9 and TRBJ2-3; D gene unclear. Germline V gene lookup returns CDR1 MNHGY and CDR2 SVAAGI. The CDR3 consists of 15 residues. In DNA, the CDR3 is TGTGCCAGCAGCTACGAGACAAATAGCATAGATACGCAGTATTTT. This codes for CASSYETNSIDTQYF.

In this sample, this clonotype turned up many times. The chain employs TRBV4-1 and TRBJ2-7; D ambiguous. The CDR3 length is 15 residues. V was shortened by 1 base and J by 0 bases, with 10 bases between the two germline ends. CDR1 and CDR2 (germline): MGHRA, YSYEKL. CDR3 sequence: CASSQAEGGSYEQYF. DNA for the CDR3: TGCGCCAGCAGCCAAGCCGAAGGCGGCTCCTACGAGCAGTACTTC.

This clonotype has a count of ten or more. The chain links TRBV7-2 to TRBJ2-1; 15 bases align to TRBD2. Germline V lookup: CDR1 SGHTA, CDR2 FQGNSA. The CDR3 has 12 amino acids. The V segment lost 4 bases and the J segment 16 bases; nucleotides outside the gene matches: 2. The DNA for the CDR3 is TGTGCCAGCAGCTCGGGACTAGCGGGGGGTTTCTTC. Residues: CASSSGLAGGFF.

This clonotype was observed a few times. The chain uses TRBV12-3 or TRBV12-4 and TRBJ1-5; D not certain. The CDR3 has 14 residues. The V and J ends lost 4 bases and 6 bases respectively, with 13 bases between them. The CDR3 spells CASSSRRTVQPQHF. In nucleotides, the CDR3 is TGTGCCAGCAGTTCAAGGAGAACGGTTCAGCCCCAGCATTTT.

This clonotype came up many times. The gene calls are TRBV6-1 and TRBJ1-5; 7 positions match TRBD1. J was trimmed by 6 bases and V by 6 bases; bases with no gene match: 11. Germline V lookup: CDR1 MNHNS, CDR2 SASEGT. This CDR3 spans 15 amino acids. As DNA, the CDR3 is TGTGCCAGCAGCTCGACAGGGTTTGGGCTTCAGCCCCAGCATTTT. Residues: CASSSTGFGLQPQHF.

The sample holds many counts of this clonotype. The chain is built from TRBV5-1 and TRBJ1-2; 8 bases are shared with TRBD1. The CDR3 has 16 amino acids. J lost 3 bases, V lost 4 bases, and 11 bases had no gene match. Germline lookup yields CDR1 SGHRS and CDR2 YFSETQ. This CDR3 reads CASSPSTGTGYYGYTF. The CDR3 coding sequence is TGCGCCAGCAGCCCTTCTACCGGGACAGGATACTATGGCTACACCTTC.

In regard to this clonotype: The junction differs from germline at one of its ends, possibly a read error. J is TRBJ2-7 and V is TRBV6-2 or TRBV6-3; 7 bases align to TRBD1. The germline V gene has CDR1 MNHEY and CDR2 SVGEGT. The CDR3 sequence is 14 residues long. The CDR3 reads CASGPDREIYGQYF. CDR3 in DNA: TGTGCCAGCGGACCCGACAGGGAAATCTACGGGCAGTACTTC.